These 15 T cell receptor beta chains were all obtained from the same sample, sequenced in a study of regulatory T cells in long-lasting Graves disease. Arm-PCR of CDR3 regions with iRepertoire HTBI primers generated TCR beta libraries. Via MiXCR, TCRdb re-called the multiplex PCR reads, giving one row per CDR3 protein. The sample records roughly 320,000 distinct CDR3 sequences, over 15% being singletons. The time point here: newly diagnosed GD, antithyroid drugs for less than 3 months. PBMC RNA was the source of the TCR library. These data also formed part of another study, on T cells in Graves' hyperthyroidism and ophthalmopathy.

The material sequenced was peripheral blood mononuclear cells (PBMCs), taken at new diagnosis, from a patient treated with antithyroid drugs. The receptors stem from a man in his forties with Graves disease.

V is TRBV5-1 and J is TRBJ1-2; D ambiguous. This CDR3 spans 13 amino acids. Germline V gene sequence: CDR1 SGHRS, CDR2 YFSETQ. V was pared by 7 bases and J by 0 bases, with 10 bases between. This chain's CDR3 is CASGNSPNYGYTF. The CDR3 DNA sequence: TGCGCCAGCGGGAACTCCCCTAACTATGGCTACACCTTC.

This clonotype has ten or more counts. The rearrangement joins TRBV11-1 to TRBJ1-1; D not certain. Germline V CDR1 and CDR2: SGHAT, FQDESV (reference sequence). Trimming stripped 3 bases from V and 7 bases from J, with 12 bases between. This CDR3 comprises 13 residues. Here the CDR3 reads CASSFSPAGEAFF. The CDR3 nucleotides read TGTGCCAGCAGCTTTTCTCCCGCGGGTGAAGCTTTCTTT.

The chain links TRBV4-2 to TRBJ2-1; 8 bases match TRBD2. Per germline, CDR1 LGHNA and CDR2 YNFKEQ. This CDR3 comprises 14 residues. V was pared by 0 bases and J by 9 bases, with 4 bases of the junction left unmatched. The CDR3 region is CASSQDQAGVEQFF. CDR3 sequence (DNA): TGTGCCAGCAGCCAAGATCAAGCGGGGGTTGAGCAGTTCTTC.

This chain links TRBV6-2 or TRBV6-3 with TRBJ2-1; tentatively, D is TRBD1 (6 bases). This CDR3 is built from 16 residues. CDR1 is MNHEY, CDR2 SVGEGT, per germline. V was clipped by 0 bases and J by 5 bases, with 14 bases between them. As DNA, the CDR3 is TGTGCCAGCAGTTACTCGACAGGAATGGGCGACAATGAGCAGTTCTTC. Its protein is CASSYSTGMGDNEQFF.

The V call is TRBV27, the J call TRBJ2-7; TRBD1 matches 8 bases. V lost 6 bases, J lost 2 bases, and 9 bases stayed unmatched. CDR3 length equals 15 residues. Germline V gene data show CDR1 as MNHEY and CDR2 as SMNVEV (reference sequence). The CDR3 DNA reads TGTGCCAGCAGCAGAACAGGGGGACCCACCTACGAGCAGTACTTC. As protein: CASSRTGGPTYEQYF.

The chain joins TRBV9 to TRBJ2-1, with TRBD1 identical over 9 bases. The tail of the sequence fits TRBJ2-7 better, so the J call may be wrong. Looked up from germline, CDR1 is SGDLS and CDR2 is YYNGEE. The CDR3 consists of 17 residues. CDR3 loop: CASSVGPKDRGSIEQYF. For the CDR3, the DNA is TGTGCCAGCAGCGTAGGCCCCAAGGACAGGGGATCCATCGAGCAGTACTTC.

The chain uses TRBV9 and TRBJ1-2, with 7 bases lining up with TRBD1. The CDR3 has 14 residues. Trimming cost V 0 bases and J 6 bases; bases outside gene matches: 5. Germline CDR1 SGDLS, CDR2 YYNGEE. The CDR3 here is CASSVGGQSDGYTF. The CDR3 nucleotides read TGTGCCAGCAGCGTAGGGGGACAGTCGGATGGCTACACCTTC. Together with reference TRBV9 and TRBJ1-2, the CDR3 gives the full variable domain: DSGVTQTPKHLITATGQRVTLRCSPRSGDLSVYWYQQSLDQGLQFLIQYYNGEERAKGNILERFSAQQFPDLHSELNLSSLELGDSALYFCASSVGGQSDGYTFGSGTRLTVV.

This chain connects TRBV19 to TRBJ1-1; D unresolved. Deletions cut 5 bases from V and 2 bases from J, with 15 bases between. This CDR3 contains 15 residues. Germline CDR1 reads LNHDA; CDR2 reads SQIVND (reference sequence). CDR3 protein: CASSPRRLYNTEAFF. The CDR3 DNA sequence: TGTGCCAGTAGTCCCCGAAGACTGTATAACACTGAAGCTTTCTTT.

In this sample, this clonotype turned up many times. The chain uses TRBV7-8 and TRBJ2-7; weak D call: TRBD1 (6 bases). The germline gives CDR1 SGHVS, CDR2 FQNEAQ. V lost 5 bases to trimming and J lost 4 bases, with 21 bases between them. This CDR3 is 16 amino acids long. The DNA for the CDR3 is TGTGCCAGCAGCCGCGACCGGGACAAATTCCTGTACGAGCAGTACTTC. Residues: CASSRDRDKFLYEQYF.

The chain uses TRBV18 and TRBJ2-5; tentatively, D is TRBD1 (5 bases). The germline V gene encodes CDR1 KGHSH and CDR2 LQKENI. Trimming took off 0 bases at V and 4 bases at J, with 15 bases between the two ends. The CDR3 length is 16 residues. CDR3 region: CASSPPTVQAPETQYF. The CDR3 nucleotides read TGTGCCAGCTCACCACCGACAGTCCAAGCGCCAGAGACCCAGTACTTC.

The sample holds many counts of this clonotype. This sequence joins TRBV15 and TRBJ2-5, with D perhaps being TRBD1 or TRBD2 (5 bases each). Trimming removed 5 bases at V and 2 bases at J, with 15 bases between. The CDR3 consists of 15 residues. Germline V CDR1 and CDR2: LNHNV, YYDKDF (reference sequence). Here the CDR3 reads CATSWRQGRQETQYF. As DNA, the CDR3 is TGTGCCACCAGCTGGAGGCAGGGAAGGCAAGAGACCCAGTACTTC.

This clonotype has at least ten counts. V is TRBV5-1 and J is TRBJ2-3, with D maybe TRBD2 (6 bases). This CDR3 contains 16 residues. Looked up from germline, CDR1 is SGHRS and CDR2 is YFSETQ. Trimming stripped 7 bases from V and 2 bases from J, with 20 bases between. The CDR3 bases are TGCGCCAGCCGTTACAGTGCTTCGGGGGACACAGATACGCAGTATTTT. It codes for CASRYSASGDTDTQYF. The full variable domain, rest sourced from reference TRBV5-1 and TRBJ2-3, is KAGVTQTPRYLIKTRGQQVTLSCSPISGHRSVSWYQQTPGQGLQFLFEYFSETQRNKGNFPGRFSGRQFSNSRSEMNVSTLELGDSALYLCASRYSASGDTDTQYFGPGTRLTVL.

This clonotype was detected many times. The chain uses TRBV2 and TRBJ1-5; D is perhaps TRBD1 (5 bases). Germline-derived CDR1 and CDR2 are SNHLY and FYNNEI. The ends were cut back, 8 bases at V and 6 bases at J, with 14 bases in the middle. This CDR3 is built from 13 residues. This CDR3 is CASGGGRSQPQHF. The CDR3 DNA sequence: TGTGCCAGCGGCGGGGGAAGAAGTCAGCCCCAGCATTTT. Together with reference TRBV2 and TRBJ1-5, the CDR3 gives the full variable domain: EPEVTQTPSHQVTQMGQEVILRCVPISNHLYFYWYRQILGQKVEFLVSFYNNEISEKSEIFDDQFSVERPDGSNFTLKIRSTKLEDSAMYFCASGGGRSQPQHFGDGTRLSIL.

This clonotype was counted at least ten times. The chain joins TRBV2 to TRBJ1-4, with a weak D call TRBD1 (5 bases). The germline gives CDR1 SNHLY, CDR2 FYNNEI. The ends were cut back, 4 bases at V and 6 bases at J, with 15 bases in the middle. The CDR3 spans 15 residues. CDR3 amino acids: CASSVVGQGDEKLFF. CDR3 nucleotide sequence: TGTGCCAGCAGTGTCGTGGGCCAGGGTGATGAAAAACTGTTTTTT. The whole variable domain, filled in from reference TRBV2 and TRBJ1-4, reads EPEVTQTPSHQVTQMGQEVILRCVPISNHLYFYWYRQILGQKVEFLVSFYNNEISEKSEIFDDQFSVERPDGSNFTLKIRSTKLEDSAMYFCASSVVGQGDEKLFFGSGTQLSVL.

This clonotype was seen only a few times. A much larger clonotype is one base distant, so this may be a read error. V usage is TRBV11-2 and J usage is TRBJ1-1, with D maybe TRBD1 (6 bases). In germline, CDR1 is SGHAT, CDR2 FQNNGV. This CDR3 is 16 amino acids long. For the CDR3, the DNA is TGTGCCAGCAGCTTAAGGTGGGGGCGCGTGGACACTGAAGCTTCCTTT. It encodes CASSLRWGRVDTEASF.